This TCR beta chain was identified during a study of STAT5B mutations in CD4+ large granular lymphocyte leukemia. Sequencing was performed with immunoSEQ multiplex PCR; in TCRdb, only in-frame clones are kept and a portion is missing. The repertoire consists of about 40,000 clones, with 75% to 85% occurring once and the leading ten covering about 3.8%. The length of the CDR3 is 16 residues. From germline, CDR1 is SGHVS and CDR2 FQNEAQ. Trimming removed 5 bases from V and 2 bases from J, with 19 bases in between. The rearrangement links TRBV7-8 to TRBJ2-7, with D perhaps TRBD1 or TRBD2 (5 bases each). The TCR sequence derives from a human donor in good health. The sequencing sample was made of CD4+ T cells from blood buffy coats. The CDR3 reads CASSLLGTVTAYEQYF. In nucleotides, the CDR3 is TGTGCCAGCAGCCTACTCGGGACCGTTACGGCCTACGAGCAGTACTTC.